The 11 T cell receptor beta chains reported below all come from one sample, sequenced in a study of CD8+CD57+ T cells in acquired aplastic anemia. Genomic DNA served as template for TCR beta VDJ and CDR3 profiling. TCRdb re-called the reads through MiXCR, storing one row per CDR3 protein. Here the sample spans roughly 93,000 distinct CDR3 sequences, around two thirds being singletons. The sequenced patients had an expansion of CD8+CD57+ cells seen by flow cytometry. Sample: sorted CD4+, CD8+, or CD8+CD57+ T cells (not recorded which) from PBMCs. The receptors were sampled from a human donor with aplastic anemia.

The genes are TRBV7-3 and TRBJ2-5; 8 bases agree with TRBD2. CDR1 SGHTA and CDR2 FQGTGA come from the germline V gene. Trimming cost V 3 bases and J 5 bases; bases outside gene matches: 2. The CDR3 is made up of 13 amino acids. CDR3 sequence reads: CASSFSGAETQYF. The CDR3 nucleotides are TGTGCCAGCAGCTTTAGCGGGGCCGAGACCCAGTACTTC. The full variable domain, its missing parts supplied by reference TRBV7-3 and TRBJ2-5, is GAGVSQTPSNKVTEKGKYVELRCDPISGHTALYWYRQSLGQGPEFLIYFQGTGAADDSGLPNDRFFAVRPEGSVSTLKIQRTERGDSAVYLCASSFSGAETQYFGPGTRLLVL.

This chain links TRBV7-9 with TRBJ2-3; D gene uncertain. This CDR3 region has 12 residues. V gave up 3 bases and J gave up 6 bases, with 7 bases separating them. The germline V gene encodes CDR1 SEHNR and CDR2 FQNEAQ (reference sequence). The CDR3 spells CASSFHGDTQYF. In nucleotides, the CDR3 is TGTGCCAGCAGCTTTCACGGGGATACGCAGTATTTT.

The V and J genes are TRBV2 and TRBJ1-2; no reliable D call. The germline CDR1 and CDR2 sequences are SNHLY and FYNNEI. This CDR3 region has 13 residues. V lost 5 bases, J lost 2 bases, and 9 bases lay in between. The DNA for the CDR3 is TGTGCCAGCAGTTATAGTGTGAACTATGGCTACACCTTC. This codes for CASSYSVNYGYTF.

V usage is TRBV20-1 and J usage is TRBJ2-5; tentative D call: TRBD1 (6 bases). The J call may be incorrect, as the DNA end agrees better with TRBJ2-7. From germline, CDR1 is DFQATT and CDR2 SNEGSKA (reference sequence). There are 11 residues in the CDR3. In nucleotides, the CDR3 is TGCAGTGGAGGGGGAAGGTACGAGCAGTACTTC. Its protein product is CSGGGRYEQYF.

CDR3 DNA sequence: TGTGCCAGTAGTATGTCGGGCAGGGGCTACGAGCAGTACTTC. Translating it yields CASSMSGRGYEQYF. The chain is built from TRBV19 and TRBJ2-7, with D possibly matching TRBD1 (6 bases). Trimming pared 3 bases from V and 3 bases from J, leaving 12 bases between. Germline assignment: CDR1 LNHDA and CDR2 SQIVND (reference sequence). The CDR3 is 14 amino acids.

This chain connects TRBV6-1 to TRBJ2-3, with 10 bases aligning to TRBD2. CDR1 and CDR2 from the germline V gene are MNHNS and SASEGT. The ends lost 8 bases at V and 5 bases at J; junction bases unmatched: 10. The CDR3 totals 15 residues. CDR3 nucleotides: TGTGCCAGCCGCTGGGTAGCGGGAGGAAAAGATACGCAGTATTTT. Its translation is CASRWVAGGKDTQYF.

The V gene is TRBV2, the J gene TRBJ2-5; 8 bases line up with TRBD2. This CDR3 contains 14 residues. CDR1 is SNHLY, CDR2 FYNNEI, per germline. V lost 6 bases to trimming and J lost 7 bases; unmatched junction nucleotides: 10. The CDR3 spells CASRPGLAAVTQYF. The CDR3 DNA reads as TGTGCCAGCAGACCAGGACTAGCCGCTGTGACCCAGTACTTC. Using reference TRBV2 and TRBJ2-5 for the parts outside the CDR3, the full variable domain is EPEVTQTPSHQVTQMGQEVILRCVPISNHLYFYWYRQILGQKVEFLVSFYNNEISEKSEIFDDQFSVERPDGSNFTLKIRSTKLEDSAMYFCASRPGLAAVTQYFGPGTRLLVL.

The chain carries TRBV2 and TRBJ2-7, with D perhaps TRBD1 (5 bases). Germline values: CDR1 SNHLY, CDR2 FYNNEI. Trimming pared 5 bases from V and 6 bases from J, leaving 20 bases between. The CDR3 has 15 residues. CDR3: CASSYSKGPAIEQYF. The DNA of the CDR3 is TGTGCCAGCAGTTACTCGAAGGGGCCGGCGATCGAGCAGTACTTC.

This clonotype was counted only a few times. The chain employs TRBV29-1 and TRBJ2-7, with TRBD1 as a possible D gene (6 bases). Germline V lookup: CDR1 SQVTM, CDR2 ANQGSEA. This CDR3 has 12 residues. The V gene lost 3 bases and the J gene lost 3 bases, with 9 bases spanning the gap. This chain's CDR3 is CSVDRGDYEQYF. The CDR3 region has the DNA TGCAGCGTTGACAGGGGTGACTACGAGCAGTACTTC.

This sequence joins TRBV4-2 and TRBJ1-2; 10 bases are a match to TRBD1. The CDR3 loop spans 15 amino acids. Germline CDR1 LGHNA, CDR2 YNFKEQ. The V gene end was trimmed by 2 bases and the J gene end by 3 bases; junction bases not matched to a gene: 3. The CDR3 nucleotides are TGTGCCAGCAGCCAAACCGGGACAGGGGACTATGGCTACACCTTC. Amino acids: CASSQTGTGDYGYTF.

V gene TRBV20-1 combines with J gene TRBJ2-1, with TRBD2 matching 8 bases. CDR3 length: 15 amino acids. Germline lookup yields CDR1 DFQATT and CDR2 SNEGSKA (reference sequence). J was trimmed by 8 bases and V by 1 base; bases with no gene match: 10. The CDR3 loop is CSARGGGTRFHEQFF. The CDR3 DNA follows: TGCAGTGCTAGAGGAGGGGGGACTAGGTTCCATGAGCAGTTCTTC.